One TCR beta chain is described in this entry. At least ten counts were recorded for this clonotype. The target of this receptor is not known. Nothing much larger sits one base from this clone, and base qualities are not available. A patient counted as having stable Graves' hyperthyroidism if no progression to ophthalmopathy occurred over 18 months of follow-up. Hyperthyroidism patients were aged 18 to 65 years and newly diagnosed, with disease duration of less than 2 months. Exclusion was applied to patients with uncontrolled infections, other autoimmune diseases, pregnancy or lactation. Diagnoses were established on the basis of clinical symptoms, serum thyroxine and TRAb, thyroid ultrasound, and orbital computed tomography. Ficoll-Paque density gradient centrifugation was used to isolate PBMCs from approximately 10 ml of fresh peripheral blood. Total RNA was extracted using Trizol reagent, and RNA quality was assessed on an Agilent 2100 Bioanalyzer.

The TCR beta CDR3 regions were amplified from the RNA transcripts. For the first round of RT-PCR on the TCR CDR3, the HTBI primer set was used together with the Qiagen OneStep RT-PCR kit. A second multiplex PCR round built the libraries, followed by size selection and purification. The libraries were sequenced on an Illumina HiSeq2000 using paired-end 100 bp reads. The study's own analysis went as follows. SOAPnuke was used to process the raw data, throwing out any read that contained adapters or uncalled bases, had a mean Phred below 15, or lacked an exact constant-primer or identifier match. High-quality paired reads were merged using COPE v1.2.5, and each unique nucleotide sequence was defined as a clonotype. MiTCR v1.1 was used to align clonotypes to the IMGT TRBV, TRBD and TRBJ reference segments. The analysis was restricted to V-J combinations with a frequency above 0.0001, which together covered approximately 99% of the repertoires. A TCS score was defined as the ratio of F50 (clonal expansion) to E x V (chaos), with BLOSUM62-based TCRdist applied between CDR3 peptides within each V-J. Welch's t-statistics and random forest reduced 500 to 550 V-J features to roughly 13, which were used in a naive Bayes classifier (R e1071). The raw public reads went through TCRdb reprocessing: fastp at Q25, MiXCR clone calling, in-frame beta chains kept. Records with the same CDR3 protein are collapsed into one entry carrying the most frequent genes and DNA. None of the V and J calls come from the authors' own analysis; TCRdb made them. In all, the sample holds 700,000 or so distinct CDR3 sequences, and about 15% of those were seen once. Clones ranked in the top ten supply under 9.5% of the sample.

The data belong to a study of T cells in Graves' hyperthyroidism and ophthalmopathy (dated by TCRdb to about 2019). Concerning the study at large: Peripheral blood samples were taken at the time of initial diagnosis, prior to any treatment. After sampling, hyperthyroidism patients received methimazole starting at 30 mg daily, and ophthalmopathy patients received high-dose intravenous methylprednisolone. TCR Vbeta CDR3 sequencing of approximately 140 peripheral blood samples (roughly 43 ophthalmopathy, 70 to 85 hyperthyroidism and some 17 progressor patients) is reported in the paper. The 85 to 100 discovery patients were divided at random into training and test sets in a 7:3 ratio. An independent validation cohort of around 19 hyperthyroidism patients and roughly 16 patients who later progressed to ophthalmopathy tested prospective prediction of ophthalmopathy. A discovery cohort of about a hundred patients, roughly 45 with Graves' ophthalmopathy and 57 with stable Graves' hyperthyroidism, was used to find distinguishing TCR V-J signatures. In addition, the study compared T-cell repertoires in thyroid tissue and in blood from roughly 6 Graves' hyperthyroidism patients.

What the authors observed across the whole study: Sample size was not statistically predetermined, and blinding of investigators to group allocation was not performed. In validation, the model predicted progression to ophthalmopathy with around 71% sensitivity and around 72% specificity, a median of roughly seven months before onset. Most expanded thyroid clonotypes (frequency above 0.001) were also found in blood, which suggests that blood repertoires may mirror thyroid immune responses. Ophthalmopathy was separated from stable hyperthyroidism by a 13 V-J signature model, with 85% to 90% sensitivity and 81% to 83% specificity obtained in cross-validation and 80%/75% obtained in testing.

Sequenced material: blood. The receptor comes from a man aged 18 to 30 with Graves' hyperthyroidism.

The DNA sequence follows: TGTGCCAGCAGCCTTTGGGGTCATCGAACAGATACGCAGTATTTT. Its protein reads: CASSLWGHRTDTQYF. The sequence joins TRBV7-2 to TRBJ2-3; there is no confident call for the D gene. CDR1 SGHTA and CDR2 FQGNSA are derived from the germline V gene. V is clipped by 5 bases and J by 3 bases, and the sequence between their germline boundaries is 15 bases long. Its CDR3 holds 15 amino acids, cysteine through phenylalanine. The read is trimmed to its CDR3 DNA, 45 bases read in frame from base 1.